This TCR beta chain was captured by sequencing in a study of PD-L1 blockade in urothelial cancer. Study overall: Starting around 2014, patients were given atezolizumab (1,200 mg intravenously every 3 weeks).

This CDR3 contains 17 residues. J gave up 3 bases and V 0 bases, and 7 bases lay outside the gene matches. Per the germline V gene, CDR1 is SGHRS and CDR2 is YFSETQ. The time point denotes: pretreatment peripheral blood. Individual patients had between 1 and 8 samples, taken pretreatment and on-treatment. Clones were sequenced by immunoSEQ multiplex PCR, and TCRdb holds only the in-frame ones, with some missing. Of roughly 43,000 clones listed, approximately 80% are singletons. This sequence originates from a man aged 60 to 69 with urothelial cancer. Sequencing was performed on PBMCs, taken around atezolizumab (anti-PD-L1) treatment. The gene calls are TRBV5-1 and TRBJ2-3, with 10 bases identical to TRBD2. The CDR3 spells CASSLGVASGSTDTQYF. Here the CDR3 DNA reads TGCGCCAGCAGCTTGGGAGTCGCTAGCGGGAGTACAGATACGCAGTATTTT.